The entry below gives a single TCR beta chain sequence along with its context. RNA in amounts of roughly 0.5 to 1 ug was reverse transcribed with random hexamers. TCRdb re-analysed the immunoSEQ multiplex PCR reads in MiXCR, keeping a single row per CDR3 protein. Among roughly 190,000 distinct CDR3 sequences listed, roughly nine tenths were seen once. These data are taken from a study of CD8 T cells in Susac syndrome. Negative isolation yielded CD4+ and CD8+ T cells, and FACS enriched TEMRA cells. The TCR comes from a human donor with Susac syndrome. The specimen sequenced was CD4+ T cells from PBMCs.

In DNA form, the CDR3 reads TGTGCCAGCAGGACCGGGACAGGGGGCAACGAGCAGTACTTC. Translated, it gives CASRTGTGGNEQYF. This chain connects TRBV6-5 to TRBJ2-7, with 12 bases lining up with TRBD1. Germline V gives CDR1 MNHEY, CDR2 SVGAGI. V shed 6 bases and J 5 bases; nucleotides not matched to a gene: 5. The CDR3 runs to 14 residues.